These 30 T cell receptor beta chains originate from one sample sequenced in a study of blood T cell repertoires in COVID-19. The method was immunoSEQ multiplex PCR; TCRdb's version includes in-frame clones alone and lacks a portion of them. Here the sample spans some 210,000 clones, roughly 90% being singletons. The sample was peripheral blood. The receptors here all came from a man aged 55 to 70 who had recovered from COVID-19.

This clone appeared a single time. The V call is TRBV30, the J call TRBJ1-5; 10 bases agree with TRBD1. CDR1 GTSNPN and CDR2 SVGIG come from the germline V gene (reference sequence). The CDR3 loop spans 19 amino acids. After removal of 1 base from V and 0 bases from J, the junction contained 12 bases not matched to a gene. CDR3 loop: CAWSGYRDRGQYSNQPQHF. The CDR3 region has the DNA TGTGCCTGGAGTGGATACCGGGACAGGGGACAGTATAGCAATCAGCCCCAGCATTTT.

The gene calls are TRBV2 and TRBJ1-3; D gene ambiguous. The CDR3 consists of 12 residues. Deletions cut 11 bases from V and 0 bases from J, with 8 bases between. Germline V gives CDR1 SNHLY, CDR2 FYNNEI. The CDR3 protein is CAGGSSGNTIYF. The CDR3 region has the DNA TGTGCCGGCGGGAGCTCTGGAAACACCATATATTTT.

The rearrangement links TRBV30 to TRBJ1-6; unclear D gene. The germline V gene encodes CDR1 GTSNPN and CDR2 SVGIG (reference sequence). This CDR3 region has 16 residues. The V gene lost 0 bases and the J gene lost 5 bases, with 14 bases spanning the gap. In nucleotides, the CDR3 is TGTGCCTGGAGTGTACGGCCCCAGGTCAATAATTCACCCCTCCACTTT. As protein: CAWSVRPQVNNSPLHF.

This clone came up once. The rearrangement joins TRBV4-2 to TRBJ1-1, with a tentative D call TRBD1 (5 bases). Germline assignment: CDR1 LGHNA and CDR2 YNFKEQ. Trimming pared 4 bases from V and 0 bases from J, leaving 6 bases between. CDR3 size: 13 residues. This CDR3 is CASSLQVNTEAFF. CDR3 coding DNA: TGTGCCAGCAGCCTACAGGTGAACACTGAAGCTTTCTTT.

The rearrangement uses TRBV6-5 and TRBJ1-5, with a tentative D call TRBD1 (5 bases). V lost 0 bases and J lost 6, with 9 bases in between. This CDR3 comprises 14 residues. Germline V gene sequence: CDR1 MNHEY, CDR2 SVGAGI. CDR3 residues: CASSYSGVGQPQHF. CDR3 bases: TGTGCCAGCAGTTACTCAGGGGTTGGTCAGCCCCAGCATTTT.

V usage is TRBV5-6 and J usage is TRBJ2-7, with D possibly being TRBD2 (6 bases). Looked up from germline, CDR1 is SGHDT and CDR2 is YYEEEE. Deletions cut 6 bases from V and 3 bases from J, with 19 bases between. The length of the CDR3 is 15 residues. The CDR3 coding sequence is TGTGCCAGCACCCCTTGGGGAGGAGGAATCTACGAGCAGTACTTC. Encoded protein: CASTPWGGGIYEQYF. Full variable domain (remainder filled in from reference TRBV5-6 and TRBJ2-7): DAGVTQSPTHLIKTRGQQVTLRCSPKSGHDTVSWYQQALGQGPQFIFQYYEEEERQRGNFPDRFSGHQFPNYSSELNVNALLLGDSALYLCASTPWGGGIYEQYFGPGTRLTVT.

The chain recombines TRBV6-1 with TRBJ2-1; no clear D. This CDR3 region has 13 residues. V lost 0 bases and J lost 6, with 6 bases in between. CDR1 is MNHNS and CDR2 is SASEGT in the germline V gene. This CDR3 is CASSEAPGNEQFF. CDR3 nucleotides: TGTGCCAGCAGTGAAGCGCCGGGCAATGAGCAGTTCTTC.

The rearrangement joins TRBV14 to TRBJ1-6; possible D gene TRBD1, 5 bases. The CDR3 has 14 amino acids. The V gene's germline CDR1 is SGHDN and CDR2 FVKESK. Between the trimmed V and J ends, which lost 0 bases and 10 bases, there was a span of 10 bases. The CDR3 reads CASSQEGLWSPLHF. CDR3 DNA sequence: TGTGCCAGCAGCCAAGAGGGACTCTGGTCACCCCTCCACTTT.

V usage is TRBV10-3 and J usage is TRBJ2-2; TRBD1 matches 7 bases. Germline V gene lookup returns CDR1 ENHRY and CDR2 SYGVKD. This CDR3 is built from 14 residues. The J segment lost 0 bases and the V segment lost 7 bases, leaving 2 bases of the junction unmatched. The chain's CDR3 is CAIKGQTNTGELFF. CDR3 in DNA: TGTGCCATCAAGGGACAGACGAACACCGGGGAGCTGTTTTTT.

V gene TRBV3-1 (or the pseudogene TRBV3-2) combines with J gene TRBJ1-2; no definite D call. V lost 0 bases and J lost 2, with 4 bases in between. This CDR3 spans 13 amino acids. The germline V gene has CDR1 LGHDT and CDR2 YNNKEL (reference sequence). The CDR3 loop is CASSQEQNYGYTF. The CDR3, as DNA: TGTGCCAGCAGCCAAGAACAGAACTATGGCTACACCTTC.

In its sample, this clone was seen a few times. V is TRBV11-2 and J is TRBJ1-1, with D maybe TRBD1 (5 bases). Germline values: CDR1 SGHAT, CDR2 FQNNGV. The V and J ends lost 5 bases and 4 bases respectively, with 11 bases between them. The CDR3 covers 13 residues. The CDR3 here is CASSPQGGTEAFF. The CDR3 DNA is TGTGCCAGCAGCCCTCAGGGAGGCACTGAAGCTTTCTTT.

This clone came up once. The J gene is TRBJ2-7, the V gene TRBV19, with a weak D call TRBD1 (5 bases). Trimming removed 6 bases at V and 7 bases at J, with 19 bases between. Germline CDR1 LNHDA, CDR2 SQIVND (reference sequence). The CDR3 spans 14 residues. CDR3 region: CASRGVTGPWEQYF. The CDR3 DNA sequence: TGTGCCAGTAGAGGTGTAACAGGACCTTGGGAGCAGTACTTC. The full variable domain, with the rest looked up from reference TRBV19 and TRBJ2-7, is DGGITQSPKYLFRKEGQNVTLSCEQNLNHDAMYWYRQDPGQGLRLIYYSQIVNDFQKGDIAEGYSVSREKKESFPLTVTSAQKNPTAFYLCASRGVTGPWEQYFGPGTRLTVT.

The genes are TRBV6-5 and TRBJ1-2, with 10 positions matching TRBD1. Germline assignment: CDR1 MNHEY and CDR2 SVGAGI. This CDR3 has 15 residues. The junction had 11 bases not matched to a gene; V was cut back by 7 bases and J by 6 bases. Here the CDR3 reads CASTLSGDRGHGYTF. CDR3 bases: TGTGCCAGCACCCTCTCGGGGGACAGGGGACATGGCTACACCTTC.

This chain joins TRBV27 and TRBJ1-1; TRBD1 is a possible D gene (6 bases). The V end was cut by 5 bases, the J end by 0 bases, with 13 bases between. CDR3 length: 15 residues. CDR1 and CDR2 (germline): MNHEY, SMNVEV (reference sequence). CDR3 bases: TGTGCCAGCAGTACCTACAGGGTAATGAACACTGAAGCTTTCTTT. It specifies CASSTYRVMNTEAFF.

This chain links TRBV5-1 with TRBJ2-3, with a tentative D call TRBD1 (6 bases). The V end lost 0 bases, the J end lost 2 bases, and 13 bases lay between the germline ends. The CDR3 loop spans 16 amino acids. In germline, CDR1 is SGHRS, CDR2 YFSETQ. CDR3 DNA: TGCGCCAGCAGCTTGGAAGGGGGATCGGTCACAGATACGCAGTATTTT. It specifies CASSLEGGSVTDTQYF.

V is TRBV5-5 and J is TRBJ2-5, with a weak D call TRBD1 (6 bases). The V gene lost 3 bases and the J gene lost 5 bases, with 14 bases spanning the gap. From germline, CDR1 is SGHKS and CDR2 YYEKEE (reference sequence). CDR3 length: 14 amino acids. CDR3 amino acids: CASSWDTLLETQYF. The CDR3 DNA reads TGTGCCAGCAGCTGGGACACCTTATTGGAGACCCAGTACTTC.

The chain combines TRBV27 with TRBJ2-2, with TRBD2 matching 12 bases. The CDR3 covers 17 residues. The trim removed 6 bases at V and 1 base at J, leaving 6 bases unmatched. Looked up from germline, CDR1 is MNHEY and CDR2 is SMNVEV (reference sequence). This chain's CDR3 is CASSRLAGVVNTGELFF. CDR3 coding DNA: TGTGCCAGCAGCCGACTAGCGGGAGTGGTGAACACCGGGGAGCTGTTTTTT.

CDR3 nucleotide sequence: TGTGCCAGCAGCCTGACAGGGGGCATAGCCAAAAACATTCAGTACTTC. Its protein is CASSLTGGIAKNIQYF. The chain has TRBV27 and TRBJ2-4, with 10 bases that match TRBD1. V lost 6 bases to trimming and J lost 0 bases; unmatched junction nucleotides: 5. CDR1 and CDR2 (germline): MNHEY, SMNVEV (reference sequence). The CDR3 runs to 16 residues.

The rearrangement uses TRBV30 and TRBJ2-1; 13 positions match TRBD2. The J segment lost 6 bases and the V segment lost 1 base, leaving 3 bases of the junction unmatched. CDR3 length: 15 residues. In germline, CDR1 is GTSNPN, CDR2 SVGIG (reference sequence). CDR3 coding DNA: TGTGCCTGGAGTGAAGGACTAGCGGGAGTCAATGAGCAGTTCTTC. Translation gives CAWSEGLAGVNEQFF.

The CDR3 nucleotides are TGTGCCAGTTCCCCAGGGGGCAACGAGCAGTACTTC. It translates to CASSPGGNEQYF. The chain employs TRBV19 and TRBJ2-7; 8 positions match TRBD1. V lost 8 bases, J lost 5 bases, and 5 bases stayed unmatched. The CDR3 has 12 residues. Germline V gene sequence: CDR1 LNHDA, CDR2 SQIVND (reference sequence).

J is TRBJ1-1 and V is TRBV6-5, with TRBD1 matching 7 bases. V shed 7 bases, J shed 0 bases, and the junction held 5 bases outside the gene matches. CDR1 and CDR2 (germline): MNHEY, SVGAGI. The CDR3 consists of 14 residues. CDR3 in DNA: TGTGCCAGCATGGAACAGGGGATGAACACTGAAGCTTTCTTT. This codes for CASMEQGMNTEAFF.

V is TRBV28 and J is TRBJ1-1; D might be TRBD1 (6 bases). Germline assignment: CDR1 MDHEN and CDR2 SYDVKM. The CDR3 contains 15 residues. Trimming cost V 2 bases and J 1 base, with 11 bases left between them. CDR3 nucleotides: TGTGCCAGCAGTTTAGGGGGACACGGGAACACTGAAGCTTTCTTT. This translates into CASSLGGHGNTEAFF.

CDR3 sequence: CASTHRGLGANVLTF. Written as DNA, the CDR3 is TGTGCCAGCACCCACAGGGGGCTCGGGGCCAACGTCCTGACTTTC. This chain connects TRBV9 to TRBJ2-6; 9 bases align to TRBD1. This CDR3 spans 15 amino acids. J lost 4 bases, V lost 6 bases, and 5 bases had no gene match. Germline V gene lookup returns CDR1 SGDLS and CDR2 YYNGEE.

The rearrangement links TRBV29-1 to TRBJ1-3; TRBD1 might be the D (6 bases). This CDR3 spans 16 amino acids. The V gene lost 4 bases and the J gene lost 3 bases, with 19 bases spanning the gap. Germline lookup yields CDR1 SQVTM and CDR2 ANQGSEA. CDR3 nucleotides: TGCAGCGTTGCACAGGGTGGGTCCCGAGGTGGAAACACCATATATTTT. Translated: CSVAQGGSRGGNTIYF.

CDR3 amino acids: CASSLGGSYNEQFF. CDR3 nucleotide sequence: TGTGCCAGCAGCCTCGGGGGCTCCTACAATGAGCAGTTCTTC. The chain carries TRBV27 and TRBJ2-1; a possible D gene is TRBD2 (6 bases). Germline V CDR1 and CDR2: MNHEY, SMNVEV (reference sequence). The CDR3 is made up of 14 amino acids. With 6 bases removed from V and 0 bases from J, the gap between germline ends came to 9 bases.

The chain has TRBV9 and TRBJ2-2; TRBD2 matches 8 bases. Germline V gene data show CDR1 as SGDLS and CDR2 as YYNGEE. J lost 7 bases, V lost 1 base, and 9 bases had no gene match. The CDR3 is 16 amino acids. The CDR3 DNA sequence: TGTGCCAGCAGCGTATTTGCGGGGGGAGTAGGCGGGGAGCTGTTTTTT. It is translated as CASSVFAGGVGGELFF.

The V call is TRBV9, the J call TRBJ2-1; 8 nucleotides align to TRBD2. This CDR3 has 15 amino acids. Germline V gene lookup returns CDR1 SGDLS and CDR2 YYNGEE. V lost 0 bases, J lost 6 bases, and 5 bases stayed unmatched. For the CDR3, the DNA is TGTGCCAGCAGCGTAGCGGGGGGGCTCCCCAATGAGCAGTTCTTC. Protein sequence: CASSVAGGLPNEQFF.

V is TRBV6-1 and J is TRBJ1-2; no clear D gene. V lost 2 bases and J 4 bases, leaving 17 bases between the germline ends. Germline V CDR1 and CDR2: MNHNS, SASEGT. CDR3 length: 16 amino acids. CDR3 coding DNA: TGTGCCAGCAGTGAACCAGCGGAGGCACCCAGCTATGGCTACACCTTC. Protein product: CASSEPAEAPSYGYTF.

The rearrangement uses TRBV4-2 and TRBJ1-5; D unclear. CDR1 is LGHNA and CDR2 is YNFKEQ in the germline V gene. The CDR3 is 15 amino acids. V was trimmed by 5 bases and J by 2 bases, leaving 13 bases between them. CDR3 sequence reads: CASSSQLGGNQPQHF. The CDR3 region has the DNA TGTGCCAGCAGCTCACAACTCGGGGGCAATCAGCCCCAGCATTTT.

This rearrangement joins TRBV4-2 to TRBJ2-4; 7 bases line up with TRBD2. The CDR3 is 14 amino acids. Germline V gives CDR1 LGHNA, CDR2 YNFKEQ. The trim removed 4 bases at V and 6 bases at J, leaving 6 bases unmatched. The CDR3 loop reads CASSPVSSGNIQYF. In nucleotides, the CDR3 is TGTGCCAGCAGCCCAGTGTCTAGCGGAAACATTCAGTACTTC.